The clone carrying this TCR beta chain occurred once. Its antigen remains unknown. The V end lost 7 bases, the J end lost 5 bases, and 17 bases lay between the germline ends. This CDR3 region has 15 residues. Germline lookup yields CDR1 SGHAT and CDR2 FQNNGV. This table comes from immunoSEQ multiplex PCR, and its TCRdb copy is limited to in-frame clones, with some not included. The table has 150,000 to 200,000 clones, 80% to 90% seen once. These data belong to a study of T cell responses to AZD1222 COVID-19 vaccine. Findings and limits, study-wide: The sample set comprised mostly white British donors with more females, and clonal diversity was possibly underestimated.

This rearrangement joins TRBV11-2 to TRBJ2-2; a weak D match, TRBD1 (7 bases). The sequencing here drew on peripheral blood, taken on day 0 of AZD1222 vaccination. This TCR was recovered from an adult in good health. The CDR3 DNA follows: TGTGCCAGCACCCAGACAGGGAGGAAGACCGGGGAGCTGTTTTTT. It encodes CASTQTGRKTGELFF. Full variable domain (missing parts from reference TRBV11-2 and TRBJ2-2): EAGVAQSPRYKIIEKRQSVAFWCNPISGHATLYWYQQILGQGPKLLIQFQNNGVVDDSQLPKDRFSAERLKGVDSTLKIQPAKLEDSAVYLCASTQTGRKTGELFFGEGSRLTVL.